A single sample is the source of the 2 T cell receptor beta chains below, sequenced in a study of read filtering for tumor transcriptome and immune sequencing. The library was built from roughly 400 ng RNA with molecular barcoded adaptors for alpha/delta and beta/gamma chains. TCRdb reanalysed the reads using MiXCR and keeps one entry per CDR3 protein. The sample has under 60,000 distinct CDR3 sequences; around a fifth are singletons. The sequencing sample was made of a population of CD138-negative cells sorted from bone marrow. These TCRs come from a donor at least 40 years old with multiple myeloma.

As regards this clonotype: The CDR3 end shows no conserved phenylalanine or tryptophan, and so a read error is likely. J is TRBJ2-5 and V is TRBV5-5; no firm D call. The CDR3 loop spans 13 amino acids. Germline V gives CDR1 SGHKS, CDR2 YYEKEE (reference sequence). CDR3: CASSLRIQETQYL. The DNA of the CDR3 is TGCGCCAGCAGCTTACGCATTCAGGAGACCCAGTACCTC.

As for this clonotype: Possible read error: a much larger clone is one base away. Because the CDR3 is missing its conserved closing phenylalanine or tryptophan, this is likely a read error. CDR3: CASSYSGLFGTEAFL. Written as DNA, the CDR3 is TGTGCCAGCAGCTATTCCGGGTTGTTCGGGACTGAAGCTTTCCTT. The rearrangement uses TRBV5-6 and TRBJ1-1, with D hard to call. The CDR3 sequence is 15 residues long. From germline, CDR1 is SGHDT and CDR2 YYEEEE. V was clipped by 3 bases and J by 5 bases, with 17 bases between them.